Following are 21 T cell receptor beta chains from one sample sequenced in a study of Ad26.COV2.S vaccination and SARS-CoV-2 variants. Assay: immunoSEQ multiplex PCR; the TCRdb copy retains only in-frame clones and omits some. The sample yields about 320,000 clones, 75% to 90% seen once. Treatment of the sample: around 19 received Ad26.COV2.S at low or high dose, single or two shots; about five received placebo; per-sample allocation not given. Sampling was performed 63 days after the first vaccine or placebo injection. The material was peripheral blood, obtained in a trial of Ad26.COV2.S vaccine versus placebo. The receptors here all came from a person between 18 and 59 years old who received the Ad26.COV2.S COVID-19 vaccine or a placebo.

Written as DNA, the CDR3 is TGTGCCAGCAGCTTAGATGCTTTGACTGAGAACTATGGCTACACCTTC. This sequence encodes CASSLDALTENYGYTF. This rearrangement joins TRBV7-9 to TRBJ1-2, with D unresolved. CDR1 is SEHNR and CDR2 is FQNEAQ in the germline V gene (reference sequence). The V and J ends lost 1 base and 2 bases respectively, with 14 bases between them. The CDR3 extends over 16 amino acids.

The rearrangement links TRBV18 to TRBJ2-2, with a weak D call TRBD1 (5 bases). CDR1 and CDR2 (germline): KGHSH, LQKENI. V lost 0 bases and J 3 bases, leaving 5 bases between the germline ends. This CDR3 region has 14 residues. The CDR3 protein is CASSPPGDTGELFF. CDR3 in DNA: TGTGCCAGCTCACCACCAGGGGACACCGGGGAGCTGTTTTTT. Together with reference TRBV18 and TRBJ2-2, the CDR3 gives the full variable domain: NAGVMQNPRHLVRRRGQEARLRCSPMKGHSHVYWYRQLPEEGLKFMVYLQKENIIDESGMPKERFSAEFPKEGPSILRIQQVVRGDSAAYFCASSPPGDTGELFFGEGSRLTVL.

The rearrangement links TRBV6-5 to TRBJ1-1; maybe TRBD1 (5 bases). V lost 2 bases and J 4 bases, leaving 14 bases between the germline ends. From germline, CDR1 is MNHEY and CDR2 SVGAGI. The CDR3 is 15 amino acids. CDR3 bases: TGTGCCAGCAGTTACCAACAAGAAAGGGGCACTGAAGCTTTCTTT. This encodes CASSYQQERGTEAFF.

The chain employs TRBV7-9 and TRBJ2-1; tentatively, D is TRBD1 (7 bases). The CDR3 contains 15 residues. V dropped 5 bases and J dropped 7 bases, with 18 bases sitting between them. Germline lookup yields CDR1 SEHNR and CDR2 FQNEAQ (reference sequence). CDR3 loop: CASSLVGQRANEQFF. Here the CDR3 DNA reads TGTGCCAGCAGCCTAGTGGGACAGCGGGCGAATGAGCAGTTCTTC. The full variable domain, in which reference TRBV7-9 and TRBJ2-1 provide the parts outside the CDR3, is DTGVSQNPRHKITKRGQNVTFRCDPISEHNRLYWYRQTLGQGPEFLTYFQNEAQLEKSRLLSDRFSAERPKGSFSTLEIQRTEQGDSAMYLCASSLVGQRANEQFFGPGTRLTVL.

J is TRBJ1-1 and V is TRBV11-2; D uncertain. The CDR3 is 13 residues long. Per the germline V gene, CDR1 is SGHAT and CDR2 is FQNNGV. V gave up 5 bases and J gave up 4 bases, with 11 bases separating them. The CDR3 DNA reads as TGTGCCAGCAGCCCATACATGAGCACTGAAGCTTTCTTT. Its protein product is CASSPYMSTEAFF.

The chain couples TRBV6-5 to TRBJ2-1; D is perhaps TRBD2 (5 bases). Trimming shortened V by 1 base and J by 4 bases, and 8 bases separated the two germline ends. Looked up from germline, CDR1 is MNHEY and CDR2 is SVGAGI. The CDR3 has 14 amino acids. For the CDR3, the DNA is TGTGCCAGCAGTTACTACGGGGAATACAATGAGCAGTTCTTC. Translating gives CASSYYGEYNEQFF.

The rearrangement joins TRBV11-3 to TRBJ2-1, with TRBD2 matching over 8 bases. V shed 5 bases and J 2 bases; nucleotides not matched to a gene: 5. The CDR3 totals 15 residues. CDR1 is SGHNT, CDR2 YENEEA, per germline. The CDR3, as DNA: TGTGCCAGCAGCCATGGGGGACTAGCCTACAATGAGCAGTTCTTC. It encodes CASSHGGLAYNEQFF.

The CDR3: CATSRDRGRGEKLFF. In nucleotides, the CDR3 is TGTGCCACCAGCAGGGACAGGGGGCGAGGGGAAAAACTGTTTTTT. This chain uses TRBV15 with TRBJ1-4; 11 bases fit TRBD1. From germline, CDR1 is LNHNV and CDR2 YYDKDF (reference sequence). CDR3 length: 15 amino acids. Losses at the gene ends were 3 bases for V and 8 bases for J; bases not matched to a gene: 5.

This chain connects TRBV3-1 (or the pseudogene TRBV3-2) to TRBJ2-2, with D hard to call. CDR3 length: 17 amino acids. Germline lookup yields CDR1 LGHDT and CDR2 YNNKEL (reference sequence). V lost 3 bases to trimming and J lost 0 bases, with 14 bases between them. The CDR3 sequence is CASSHASHQSNTGELFF. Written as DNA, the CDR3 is TGTGCCAGCAGCCATGCCTCCCACCAGTCGAACACCGGGGAGCTGTTTTTT.

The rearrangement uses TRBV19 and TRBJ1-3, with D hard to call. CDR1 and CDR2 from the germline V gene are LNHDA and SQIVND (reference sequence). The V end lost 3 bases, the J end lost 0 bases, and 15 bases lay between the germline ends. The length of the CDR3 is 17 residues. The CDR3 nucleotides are TGTGCCAGTAGTATGGATGGGTACACTCGCTCTGGAAACACCATATATTTT. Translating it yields CASSMDGYTRSGNTIYF. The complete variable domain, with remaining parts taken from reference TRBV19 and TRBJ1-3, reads DGGITQSPKYLFRKEGQNVTLSCEQNLNHDAMYWYRQDPGQGLRLIYYSQIVNDFQKGDIAEGYSVSREKKESFPLTVTSAQKNPTAFYLCASSMDGYTRSGNTIYFGEGSWLTVV.

The CDR3 DNA is TGTGCCAGCAGCTTAGTGGGGCTAGAGACCCAGTACTTC. Protein sequence: CASSLVGLETQYF. V is TRBV7-9 and J is TRBJ2-5; possible D gene TRBD1, 5 bases. Germline lookup yields CDR1 SEHNR and CDR2 FQNEAQ (reference sequence). V lost 1 base to trimming and J lost 4 bases, with 7 bases between them. The CDR3 totals 13 residues.

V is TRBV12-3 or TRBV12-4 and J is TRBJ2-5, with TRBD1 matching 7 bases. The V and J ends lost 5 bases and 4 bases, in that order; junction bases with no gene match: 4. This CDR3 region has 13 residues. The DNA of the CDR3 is TGTGCCAGCAGTCAACAGGGGAGAGAGACCCAGTACTTC. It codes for CASSQQGRETQYF.

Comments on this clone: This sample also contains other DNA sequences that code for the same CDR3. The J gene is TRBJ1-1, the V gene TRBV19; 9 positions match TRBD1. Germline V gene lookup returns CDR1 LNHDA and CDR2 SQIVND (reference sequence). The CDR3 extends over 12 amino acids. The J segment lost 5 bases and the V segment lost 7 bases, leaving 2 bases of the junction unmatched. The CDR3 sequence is CASKGQGTEAFF. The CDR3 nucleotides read TGTGCCAGTAAAGGACAGGGGACTGAAGCTTTCTTT.

The CDR3 region has the DNA TGTGCCAGCAGCTTATCCGGCCTAACCAACACAGATACGCAGTATTTT. Protein product: CASSLSGLTNTDTQYF. The chain employs TRBV7-9 and TRBJ2-3; D unresolved. The germline V gene has CDR1 SEHNR and CDR2 FQNEAQ (reference sequence). V was pared by 2 bases and J by 2 bases, with 14 bases between. The CDR3 is 16 amino acids.

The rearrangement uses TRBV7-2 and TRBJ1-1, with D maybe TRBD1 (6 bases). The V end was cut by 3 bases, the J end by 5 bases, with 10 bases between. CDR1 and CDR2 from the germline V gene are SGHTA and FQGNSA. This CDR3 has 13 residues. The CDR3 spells CASSFGGETEAFF. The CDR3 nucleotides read TGTGCCAGCAGCTTCGGGGGCGAAACTGAAGCTTTCTTT.

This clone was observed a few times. In DNA form, the CDR3 reads TGTGCCAGCAGTTTTACGGGATATCAGCCCCAGCATTTT. This codes for CASSFTGYQPQHF. V usage is TRBV12-3 or TRBV12-4 and J usage is TRBJ1-5; D gene uncertain. V was shortened by 3 bases and J by 5 bases, with 8 bases between the two germline ends. This CDR3 has 13 residues.

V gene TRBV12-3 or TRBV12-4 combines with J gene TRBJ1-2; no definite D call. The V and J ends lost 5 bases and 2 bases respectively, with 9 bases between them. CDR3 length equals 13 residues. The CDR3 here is CASSARGNYGYTF. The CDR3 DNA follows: TGTGCCAGCAGTGCCCGAGGAAACTATGGCTACACCTTC.

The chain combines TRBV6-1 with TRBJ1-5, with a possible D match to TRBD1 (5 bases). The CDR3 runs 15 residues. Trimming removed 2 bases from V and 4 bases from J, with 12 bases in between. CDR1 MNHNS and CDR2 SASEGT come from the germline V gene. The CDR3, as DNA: TGTGCCAGCAGTGAATCGGTTGGGGGAAATCAGCCCCAGCATTTT. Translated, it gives CASSESVGGNQPQHF.

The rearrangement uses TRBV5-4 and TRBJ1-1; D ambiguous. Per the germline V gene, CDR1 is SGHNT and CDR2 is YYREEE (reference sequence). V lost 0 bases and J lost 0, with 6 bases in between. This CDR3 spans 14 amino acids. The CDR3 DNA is TGTGCCAGCAGCTTGGGGCCCCTGAACACTGAAGCTTTCTTT. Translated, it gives CASSLGPLNTEAFF.

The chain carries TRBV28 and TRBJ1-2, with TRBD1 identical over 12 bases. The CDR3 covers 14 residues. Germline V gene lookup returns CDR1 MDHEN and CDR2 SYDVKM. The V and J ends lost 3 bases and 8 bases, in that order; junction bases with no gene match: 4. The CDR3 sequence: CASSLGTGGGGYTF. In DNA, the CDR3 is TGTGCCAGCAGTTTGGGGACAGGGGGCGGGGGCTACACCTTC.

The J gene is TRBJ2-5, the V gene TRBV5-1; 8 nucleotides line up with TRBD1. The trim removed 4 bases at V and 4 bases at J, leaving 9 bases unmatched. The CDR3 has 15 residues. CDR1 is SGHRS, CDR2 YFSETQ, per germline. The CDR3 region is CASSPPTGVGETQYF. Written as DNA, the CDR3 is TGCGCCAGCAGCCCGCCGACAGGGGTAGGAGAGACCCAGTACTTC.